The 23 T cell receptor beta chains reported below all come from one sample, sequenced in a study of T cell changes during pregnancy in multiple sclerosis. Measured with immunoSEQ multiplex PCR; TCRdb has only the in-frame clones, and not every one. The sample holds approximately 90,000 clones, about 91% seen once. Sequenced material: peripheral blood, taken before pregnancy. These receptors originate from a female donor with multiple sclerosis, enrolled in a pregnancy study.

V is TRBV19 and J is TRBJ1-2, with D possibly being TRBD1 (6 bases). CDR1 and CDR2 (germline): LNHDA, SQIVND (reference sequence). V lost 4 bases and J lost 2, with 14 bases in between. CDR3 length equals 15 residues. The CDR3 region is CASSTRQEKNYGYTF. The CDR3 coding sequence is TGTGCCAGTAGTACGAGACAGGAAAAAAACTATGGCTACACCTTC.

The genes are TRBV4-3 and TRBJ1-1; D remains ambiguous. The V end lost 2 bases, the J end lost 1 base, and 14 bases lay between the germline ends. The germline V gene encodes CDR1 LGHNA and CDR2 YSLEER. CDR3 size: 16 residues. The CDR3 nucleotides are TGCGCCAGCAGCCAACCCCAAAAGGCGGGGAACACTGAAGCTTTCTTT. This encodes CASSQPQKAGNTEAFF.

The chain recombines TRBV6-1 with TRBJ1-4; D ambiguous. Per the germline V gene, CDR1 is MNHNS and CDR2 is SASEGT. This CDR3 is built from 13 residues. V dropped 6 bases and J dropped 12 bases, with 17 bases sitting between them. The CDR3 DNA follows: TGTGCCAGCAGGTTACGAACCCGGGAGGAACTGTTTTTT. It translates to CASRLRTREELFF.

The gene calls are TRBV2 and TRBJ2-3, with 13 nucleotides matching TRBD2. Germline assignment: CDR1 SNHLY and CDR2 FYNNEI. The CDR3 has 18 amino acids. The trim removed 7 bases at V and 5 bases at J, leaving 15 bases unmatched. The CDR3 region is CASTKSTSGRAWGDTQYF. The DNA of the CDR3 is TGTGCCAGCACCAAAAGTACTAGCGGGAGGGCCTGGGGAGATACGCAGTATTTT.

The chain combines TRBV30 with TRBJ1-5, with 9 bases matching TRBD1. Germline V gives CDR1 GTSNPN, CDR2 SVGIG (reference sequence). After removal of 1 base from V and 4 bases from J, the junction contained 5 bases not matched to a gene. This CDR3 spans 15 amino acids. CDR3: CAWSGGTGYNQPQHF. As DNA, the CDR3 is TGTGCCTGGAGTGGAGGGACAGGGTATAATCAGCCCCAGCATTTT. Filled out from reference TRBV30 and TRBJ1-5, the complete variable domain reads SQTIHQWPATLVQPVGSPLSLECTVEGTSNPNLYWYRQAAGRGLQLLFYSVGIGQISSEVPQNLSASRPQDRQFILSSKKLLLSDSGFYLCAWSGGTGYNQPQHFGDGTRLSIL.

The chain recombines TRBV27 with TRBJ2-3; D call uncertain. Per germline, CDR1 MNHEY and CDR2 SMNVEV (reference sequence). The CDR3 runs 11 residues. V lost 2 bases and J lost 9, with 6 bases in between. CDR3 residues: CASSLDRTQYF. In DNA, the CDR3 is TGTGCCAGCAGTTTAGATAGAACGCAGTATTTT.

The CDR3 DNA reads as TGCAGCCTTGGGACAGGGTCAGATACGCAGTATTTT. It translates to CSLGTGSDTQYF. V usage is TRBV29-1 and J usage is TRBJ2-3, with 9 nucleotides matching TRBD1. The length of the CDR3 is 12 residues. The J segment lost 4 bases and the V segment lost 8 bases, leaving 4 bases of the junction unmatched. Germline CDR1 SQVTM, CDR2 ANQGSEA.

This rearrangement joins TRBV5-4 to TRBJ2-7; TRBD1 matches at 9 bases. Germline CDR1 is SGHNT and CDR2 is YYREEE (reference sequence). J lost 2 bases, V lost 4 bases, and 7 bases had no gene match. This CDR3 comprises 15 residues. For the CDR3, the DNA is TGTGCCAGCAGCGACGGACAGGGGAGAACCTACGAGCAGTACTTC. It specifies CASSDGQGRTYEQYF.

CDR3 region: CASSQSPSPTDTQYF. The CDR3 DNA sequence: TGTGCCAGCAGCCAATCCCCCTCCCCCACAGATACGCAGTATTTT. The V gene is TRBV4-2, the J gene TRBJ2-3; no clear D gene. The CDR3 is made up of 15 amino acids. In germline, CDR1 is LGHNA, CDR2 YNFKEQ. Trimming removed 2 bases at V and 2 bases at J, with 11 bases between.

The chain employs TRBV29-1 and TRBJ2-1; D is unclear. Trimming took 5 bases from V and 0 from J, leaving 11 bases between them. This CDR3 contains 14 residues. CDR1 SQVTM and CDR2 ANQGSEA come from the germline V gene. The CDR3 protein is CSVQRSNSYNEQFF. DNA of the CDR3: TGCAGCGTTCAGCGATCAAACTCCTACAATGAGCAGTTCTTC.

The chain combines TRBV11-2 with TRBJ2-7; TRBD1 matches 7 bases. Germline V CDR1 and CDR2: SGHAT, FQNNGV. V trimming: 3 bases; J trimming: 3 bases; junction bases outside the gene matches: 11. CDR3 size: 16 residues. The CDR3 region is CASSFEAYRGRYEQYF. As DNA, the CDR3 is TGTGCCAGCAGCTTCGAGGCCTACAGGGGCCGCTACGAGCAGTACTTC.

The rearrangement joins TRBV27 to TRBJ1-5, with a tentative D call TRBD1 (6 bases). The germline V gene has CDR1 MNHEY and CDR2 SMNVEV (reference sequence). The CDR3 consists of 14 residues. V dropped 1 base and J dropped 6 bases, with 10 bases sitting between them. CDR3 nucleotides: TGTGCCAGCAGTTTATGGGGGGGCGGTCAGCCCCAGCATTTT. Translating gives CASSLWGGGQPQHF.

This sequence joins TRBV7-2 and TRBJ2-3; D call uncertain. The V end lost 0 bases, the J end lost 6 bases, and 7 bases lay between the germline ends. Looked up from germline, CDR1 is SGHTA and CDR2 is FQGNSA. The CDR3 spans 13 residues. This chain's CDR3 is CASSLAPRDTQYF. CDR3 coding DNA: TGTGCCAGCAGCTTAGCCCCCCGGGATACGCAGTATTTT.

J is TRBJ2-1 and V is TRBV6-5, with D perhaps matching TRBD1 (6 bases). The CDR3 totals 16 residues. Germline V CDR1 and CDR2: MNHEY, SVGAGI. V dropped 0 bases and J dropped 12 bases, with 21 bases sitting between them. The CDR3 DNA reads TGTGCCAGCAGTTACTCCCCTGGGGCAGGGGATATTAGGCAGTTCTTC. The encoded protein is CASSYSPGAGDIRQFF.

J is TRBJ1-2 and V is TRBV27; D perhaps matches TRBD1 (5 bases). The CDR3 runs to 13 residues. Looked up from germline, CDR1 is MNHEY and CDR2 is SMNVEV (reference sequence). V shed 5 bases and J shed 1 base, with 8 bases lying between them. The CDR3 protein is CASSGGVNYGYTF. The CDR3 DNA reads TGTGCCAGCAGTGGGGGGGTTAACTATGGCTACACCTTC.

This clone was seen just once. The gene calls are TRBV18 and TRBJ1-2, with 7 bases that match TRBD1. This CDR3 has 13 amino acids. The germline gives CDR1 KGHSH, CDR2 LQKENI. The V gene end was trimmed by 2 bases and the J gene end by 7 bases; junction bases not matched to a gene: 4. The DNA of the CDR3 is TGTGCCAGCTCACCAAGGGGGCTAGGTGGCTACACCTTC. Encoded protein: CASSPRGLGGYTF.

The chain uses TRBV5-1 and TRBJ2-3; D may be TRBD2 (5 bases). The V end lost 2 bases, the J end lost 2 bases, and 12 bases lay between the germline ends. The CDR3 has 15 residues. The germline V gene has CDR1 SGHRS and CDR2 YFSETQ. CDR3 bases: TGCGCCAGCAGCTTAAGGCCCGGGAACACAGATACGCAGTATTTT. Residues: CASSLRPGNTDTQYF.

The chain employs TRBV6-5 and TRBJ2-1, with TRBD1 matching over 9 bases. Trimming removed 5 bases from V and 2 bases from J; junction bases left unmatched: 4. Germline values: CDR1 MNHEY, CDR2 SVGAGI. This CDR3 contains 15 residues. CDR3 in DNA: TGTGCCAGCAGTACCACAGGGGGCGCCTACAATGAGCAGTTCTTC. It yields the protein CASSTTGGAYNEQFF.

The chain is built from TRBV4-3 and TRBJ2-2; D is perhaps TRBD1 (6 bases). V dropped 0 bases and J dropped 4 bases, with 9 bases sitting between them. Per the germline V gene, CDR1 is LGHNA and CDR2 is YSLEER. This CDR3 is built from 15 residues. CDR3 DNA sequence: TGCGCCAGCAGCCAAGAGGGGGCGGTCACCGGGGAGCTGTTTTTT. This gives the protein CASSQEGAVTGELFF.

The CDR3: CASSRQGSYPLYNEQFF. The DNA for the CDR3 is TGTGCCAGCAGTCGACAGGGTTCCTATCCCCTATACAATGAGCAGTTCTTC. V gene TRBV27 combines with J gene TRBJ2-1, with 7 bases identical to TRBD1. CDR1 and CDR2 (germline): MNHEY, SMNVEV (reference sequence). The CDR3 is 17 amino acids. V shed 5 bases, J shed 4 bases, and the junction held 14 bases outside the gene matches.

The chain employs TRBV19 and TRBJ2-4; 9 bases line up with TRBD2. J lost 3 bases, V lost 7 bases, and 7 bases had no gene match. The CDR3 runs to 15 residues. The germline V gene encodes CDR1 LNHDA and CDR2 SQIVND (reference sequence). This CDR3 reads CASTPRREGKNIQYF. The DNA for the CDR3 is TGTGCCAGTACCCCTCGGCGGGAGGGCAAAAACATTCAGTACTTC.

This clone appeared once. The V call is TRBV15, the J call TRBJ2-3, with a weak D call TRBD2 (6 bases). Germline CDR1 LNHNV, CDR2 YYDKDF (reference sequence). The CDR3 contains 17 residues. The V gene lost 0 bases and the J gene lost 1 base, with 14 bases spanning the gap. For the CDR3, the DNA is TGTGCCACCAGCAGAGATGGGATCGGGAGAGGCACAGATACGCAGTATTTT. Amino acid sequence: CATSRDGIGRGTDTQYF. Complete variable domain (other parts from reference TRBV15 and TRBJ2-3): DAMVIQNPRYQVTQFGKPVTLSCSQTLNHNVMYWYQQKSSQAPKLLFHYYDKDFNNEADTPDNFQSRRPNTSFCFLDIRSPGLGDTAMYLCATSRDGIGRGTDTQYFGPGTRLTVL.

This sequence joins TRBV6-7 and TRBJ1-5; 8 bases map to TRBD1. TRBV6-7 is identified as an open reading frame with a role that is uncertain. The length of the CDR3 is 17 residues. V gave up 7 bases and J gave up 4 bases; unmatched junction bases: 15. In DNA, the CDR3 is TGTGCCAGCATATCTCCGATGAGACAGGGGAGGAATCAGCCCCAGCATTTT. The encoded protein is CASISPMRQGRNQPQHF.